This T cell receptor beta chain was identified in a study of T cells in Graves' hyperthyroidism and ophthalmopathy. The study's findings and limits: Most expanded thyroid clonotypes above 0.001 recurred in blood. Stable hyperthyroidism and ophthalmopathy were separated using 13 V-J signatures.

Each diagnosis drew on symptoms, thyroxine, TRAb, thyroid ultrasound and orbital computed tomography findings. Germline V gives CDR1 SGHVS, CDR2 FNYEAQ. The V gene end was trimmed by 1 base and the J gene end by 9 bases; junction bases not matched to a gene: 4. The CDR3 totals 15 residues. This clonotype was recorded only once. Its antigen is currently unknown. Amplification of TCR beta CDR3 regions was performed using RNA transcripts as template. When the TCR CDR3 underwent first-round RT-PCR, the HTBI primer set was used. Using its own MiXCR run on the multiplex PCR reads, TCRdb lists one record per CDR3 protein. The sample shows some 510,000 distinct CDR3 sequences, around 46% of them seen only once.

The chain has TRBV7-6 and TRBJ1-6, with 9 bases matching TRBD1. The TCR was taken from a woman aged 18-29 years with Graves' hyperthyroidism. The sample was peripheral blood or thyroid tissue (not recorded which). CDR3 region: CASSLEQGASSPLHF. The DNA of the CDR3 is TGTGCCAGCAGCTTAGAACAGGGGGCGAGTTCACCCCTCCACTTT.